This T cell receptor beta chain was identified during a study of blood T cell repertoires in COVID-19. Whole-study context: Acute and convalescent COVID-19 specimens originated in the United States, Italy and Spain. T cells, B-cell-depleted T cells, or PBMCs provided the cDNA or gDNA that served as material.

V was shortened by 1 base and J by 0 bases, with 7 bases between the two germline ends. Germline CDR1 reads MNHNS; CDR2 reads SASEGT. The CDR3 runs to 15 residues. Data came from immunoSEQ multiplex PCR; TCRdb stores just in-frame clones and leaves some out. The table lists about 270,000 clones, 89% of them singletons. This TCR was recovered from a man aged 50-60 years with acute or convalescent COVID-19. The specimen was peripheral blood. The chain uses TRBV6-1 and TRBJ1-3; D unclear. CDR3 residues: CASSEGAASGNTIYF. The CDR3 DNA reads TGTGCCAGCAGTGAAGGGGCAGCCTCTGGAAACACCATATATTTT.